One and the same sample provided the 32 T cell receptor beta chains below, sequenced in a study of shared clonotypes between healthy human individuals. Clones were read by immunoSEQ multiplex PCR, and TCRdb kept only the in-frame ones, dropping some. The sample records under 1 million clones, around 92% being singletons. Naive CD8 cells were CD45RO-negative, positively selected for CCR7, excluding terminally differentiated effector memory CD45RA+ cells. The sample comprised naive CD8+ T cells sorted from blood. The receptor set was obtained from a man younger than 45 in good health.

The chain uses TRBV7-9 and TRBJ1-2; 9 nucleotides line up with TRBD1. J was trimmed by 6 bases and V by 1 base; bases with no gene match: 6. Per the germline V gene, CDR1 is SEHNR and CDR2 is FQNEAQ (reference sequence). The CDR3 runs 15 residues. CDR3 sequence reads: CASSLDSGTGHGYTF. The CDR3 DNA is TGTGCCAGCAGCTTAGACTCGGGGACAGGGCATGGCTACACCTTC. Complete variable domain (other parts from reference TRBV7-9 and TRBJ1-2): DTGVSQNPRHKITKRGQNVTFRCDPISEHNRLYWYRQTLGQGPEFLTYFQNEAQLEKSRLLSDRFSAERPKGSFSTLEIQRTEQGDSAMYLCASSLDSGTGHGYTFGSGTRLTVV.

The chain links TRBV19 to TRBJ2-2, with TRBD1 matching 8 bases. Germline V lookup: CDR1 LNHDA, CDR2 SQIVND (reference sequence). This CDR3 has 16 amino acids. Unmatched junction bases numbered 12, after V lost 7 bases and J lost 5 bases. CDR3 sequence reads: CASNNGQGRLTGELFF. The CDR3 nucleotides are TGTGCCAGTAATAACGGACAGGGTAGATTAACCGGGGAGCTGTTTTTT. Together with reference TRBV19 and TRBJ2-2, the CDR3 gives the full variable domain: DGGITQSPKYLFRKEGQNVTLSCEQNLNHDAMYWYRQDPGQGLRLIYYSQIVNDFQKGDIAEGYSVSREKKESFPLTVTSAQKNPTAFYLCASNNGQGRLTGELFFGEGSRLTVL.

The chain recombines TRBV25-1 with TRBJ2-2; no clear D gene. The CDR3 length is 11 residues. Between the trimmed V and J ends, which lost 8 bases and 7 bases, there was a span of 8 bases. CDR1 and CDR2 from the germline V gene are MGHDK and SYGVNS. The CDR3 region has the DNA TGTGCCAGCTATAAGGGCGGGGAGCTGTTTTTT. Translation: CASYKGGELFF.

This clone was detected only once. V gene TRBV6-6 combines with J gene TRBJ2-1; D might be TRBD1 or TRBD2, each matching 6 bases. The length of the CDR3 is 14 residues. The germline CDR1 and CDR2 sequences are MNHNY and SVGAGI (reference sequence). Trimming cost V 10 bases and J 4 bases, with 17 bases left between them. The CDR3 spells CATSEGGSYNEQFF. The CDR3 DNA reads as TGTGCCACCTCAGAGGGGGGCAGTTACAATGAGCAGTTCTTC.

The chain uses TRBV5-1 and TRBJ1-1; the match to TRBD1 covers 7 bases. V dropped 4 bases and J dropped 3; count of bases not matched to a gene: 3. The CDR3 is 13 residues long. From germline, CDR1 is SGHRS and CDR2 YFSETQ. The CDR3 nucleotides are TGCGCCAGCAGCCAGGGGACAGACACTGAAGCTTTCTTT. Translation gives CASSQGTDTEAFF.

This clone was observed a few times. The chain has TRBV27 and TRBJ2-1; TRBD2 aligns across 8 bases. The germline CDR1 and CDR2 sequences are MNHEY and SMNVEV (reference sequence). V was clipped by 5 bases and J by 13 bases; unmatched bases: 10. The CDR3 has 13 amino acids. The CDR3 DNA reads TGTGCCAGCAGTACACCCCTCGGGACTAGTCAGTTCTTC. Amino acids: CASSTPLGTSQFF.

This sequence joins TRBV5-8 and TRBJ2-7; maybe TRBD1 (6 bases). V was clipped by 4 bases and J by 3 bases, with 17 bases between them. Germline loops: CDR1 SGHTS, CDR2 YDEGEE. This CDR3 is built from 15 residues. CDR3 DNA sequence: TGTGCCAGCAGCAGGACCGGGACACAAAACTACGAGCAGTACTTC. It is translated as CASSRTGTQNYEQYF. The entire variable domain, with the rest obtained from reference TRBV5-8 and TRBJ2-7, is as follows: EAGVTQSPTHLIKTRGQQATLRCSPISGHTSVYWYQQALGLGLQFLLWYDEGEERNRGNFPPRFSGRQFPNYSSELNVNALELEDSALYLCASSRTGTQNYEQYFGPGTRLTVT.

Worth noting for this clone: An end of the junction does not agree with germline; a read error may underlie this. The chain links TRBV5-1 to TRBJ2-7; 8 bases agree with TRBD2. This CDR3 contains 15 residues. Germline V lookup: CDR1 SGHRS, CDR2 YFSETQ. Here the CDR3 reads CASSLRAGVSHEQYF. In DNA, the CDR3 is TGCGCCAGCAGCTTAAGAGCGGGAGTCTCCCACGAGCAGTACTTC.

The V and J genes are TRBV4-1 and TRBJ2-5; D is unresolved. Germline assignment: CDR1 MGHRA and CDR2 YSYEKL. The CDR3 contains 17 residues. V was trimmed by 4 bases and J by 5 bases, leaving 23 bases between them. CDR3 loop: CASSRTTAAASGETQYF. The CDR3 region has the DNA TGCGCCAGCAGCCGAACTACGGCAGCCGCGTCCGGGGAGACCCAGTACTTC.

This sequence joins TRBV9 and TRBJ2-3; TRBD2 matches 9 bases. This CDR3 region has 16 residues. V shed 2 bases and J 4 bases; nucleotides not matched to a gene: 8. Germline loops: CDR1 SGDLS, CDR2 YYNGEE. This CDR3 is CASSVLSGSGADTQYF. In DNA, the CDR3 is TGTGCCAGCAGCGTTCTTAGCGGGAGTGGCGCAGATACGCAGTATTTT.

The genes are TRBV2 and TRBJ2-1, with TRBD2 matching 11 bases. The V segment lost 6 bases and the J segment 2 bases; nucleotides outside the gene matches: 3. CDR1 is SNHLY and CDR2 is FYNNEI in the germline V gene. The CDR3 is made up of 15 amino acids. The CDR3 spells CASSLAGGPYNEQFF. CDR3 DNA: TGTGCCAGCAGCCTAGCGGGAGGTCCCTACAATGAGCAGTTCTTC.

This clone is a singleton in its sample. The chain's CDR3 is CATSLGLAGRYEQYF. The DNA of the CDR3 is TGTGCCACCAGCCTGGGACTAGCGGGACGTTACGAGCAGTACTTC. The J gene is TRBJ2-7, the V gene TRBV15, with 13 bases matching TRBD2. The CDR3 contains 15 residues. With V trimmed by 5 bases and J by 4 bases, 5 bases remained unmatched. Germline-derived CDR1 and CDR2 are LNHNV and YYDKDF (reference sequence).

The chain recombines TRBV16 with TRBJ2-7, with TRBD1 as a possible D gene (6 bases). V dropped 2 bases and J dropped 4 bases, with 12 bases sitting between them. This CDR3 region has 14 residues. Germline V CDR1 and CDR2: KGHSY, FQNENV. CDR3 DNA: TGTGCCAGCAGCCAAACAGGGACGACGTACGAGCAGTACTTC. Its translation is CASSQTGTTYEQYF.

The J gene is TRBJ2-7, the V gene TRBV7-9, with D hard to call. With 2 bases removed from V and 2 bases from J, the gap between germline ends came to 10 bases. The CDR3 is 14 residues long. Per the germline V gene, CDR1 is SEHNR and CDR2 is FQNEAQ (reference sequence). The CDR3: CASSLNVGPYEQYF. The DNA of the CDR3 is TGTGCCAGCAGCTTAAACGTGGGCCCCTACGAGCAGTACTTC.

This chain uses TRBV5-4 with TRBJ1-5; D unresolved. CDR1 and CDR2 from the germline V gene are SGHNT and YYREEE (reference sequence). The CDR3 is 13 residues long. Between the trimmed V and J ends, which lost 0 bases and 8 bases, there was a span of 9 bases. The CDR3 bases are TGTGCCAGCAGCTTGGCCGGGGAGGAGCCCCAGCATTTT. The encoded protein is CASSLAGEEPQHF.

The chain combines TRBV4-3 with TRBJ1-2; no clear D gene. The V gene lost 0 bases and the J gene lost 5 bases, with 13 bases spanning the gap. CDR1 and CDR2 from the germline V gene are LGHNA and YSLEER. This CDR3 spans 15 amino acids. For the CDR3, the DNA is TGCGCCAGCAGCCAAGAAATGGCGGGGTCTTATGGCTACACCTTC. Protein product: CASSQEMAGSYGYTF.

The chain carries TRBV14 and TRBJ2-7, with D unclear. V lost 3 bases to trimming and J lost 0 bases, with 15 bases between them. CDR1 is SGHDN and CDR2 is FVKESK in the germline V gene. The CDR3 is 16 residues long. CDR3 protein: CASSHGLLTSSYEQYF. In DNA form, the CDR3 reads TGTGCCAGCAGCCACGGCCTCCTTACTTCCTCCTACGAGCAGTACTTC.

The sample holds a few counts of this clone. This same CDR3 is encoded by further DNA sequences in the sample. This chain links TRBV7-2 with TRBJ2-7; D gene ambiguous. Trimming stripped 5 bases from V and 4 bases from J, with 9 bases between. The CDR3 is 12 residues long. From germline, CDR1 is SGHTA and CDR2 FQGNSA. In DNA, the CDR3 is TGTGCCAGCAGCCCGGCATCGTACGAGCAGTACTTC. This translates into CASSPASYEQYF.

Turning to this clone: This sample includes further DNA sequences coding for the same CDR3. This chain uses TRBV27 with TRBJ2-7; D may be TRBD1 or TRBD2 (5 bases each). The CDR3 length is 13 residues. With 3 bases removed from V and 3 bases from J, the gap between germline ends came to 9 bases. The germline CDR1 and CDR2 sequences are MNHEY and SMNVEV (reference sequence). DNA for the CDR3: TGTGCCAGCAGTTTGGGACCGTTCTACGAGCAGTACTTC. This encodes CASSLGPFYEQYF.

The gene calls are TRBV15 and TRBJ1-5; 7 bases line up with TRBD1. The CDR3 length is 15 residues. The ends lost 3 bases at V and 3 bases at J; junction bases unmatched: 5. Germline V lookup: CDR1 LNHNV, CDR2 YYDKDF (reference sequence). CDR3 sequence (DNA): TGTGCCACCAGCAGCCACAGGGGTCTCAATCAGCCCCAGCATTTT. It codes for CATSSHRGLNQPQHF.

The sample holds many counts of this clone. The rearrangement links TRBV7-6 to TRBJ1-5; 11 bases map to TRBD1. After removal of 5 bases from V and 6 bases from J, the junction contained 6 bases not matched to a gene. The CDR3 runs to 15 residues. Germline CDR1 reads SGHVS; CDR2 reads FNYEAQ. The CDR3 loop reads CASSPGQGATQPQHF. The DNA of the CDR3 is TGTGCCAGCAGCCCTGGACAGGGGGCGACTCAGCCCCAGCATTTT.

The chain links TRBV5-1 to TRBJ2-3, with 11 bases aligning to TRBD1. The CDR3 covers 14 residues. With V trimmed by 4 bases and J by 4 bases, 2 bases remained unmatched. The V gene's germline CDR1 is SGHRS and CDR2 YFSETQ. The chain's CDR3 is CASSEGQGADTQYF. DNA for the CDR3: TGCGCCAGCAGCGAGGGACAGGGGGCAGATACGCAGTATTTT. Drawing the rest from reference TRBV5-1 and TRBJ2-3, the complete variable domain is KAGVTQTPRYLIKTRGQQVTLSCSPISGHRSVSWYQQTPGQGLQFLFEYFSETQRNKGNFPGRFSGRQFSNSRSEMNVSTLELGDSALYLCASSEGQGADTQYFGPGTRLTVL.

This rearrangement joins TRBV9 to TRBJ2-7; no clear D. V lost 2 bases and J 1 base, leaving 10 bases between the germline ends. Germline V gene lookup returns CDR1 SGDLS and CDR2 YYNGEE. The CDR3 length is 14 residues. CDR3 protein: CASSVSFSSYEQYF. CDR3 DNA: TGTGCCAGCAGCGTCTCATTTTCTTCCTACGAGCAGTACTTC.

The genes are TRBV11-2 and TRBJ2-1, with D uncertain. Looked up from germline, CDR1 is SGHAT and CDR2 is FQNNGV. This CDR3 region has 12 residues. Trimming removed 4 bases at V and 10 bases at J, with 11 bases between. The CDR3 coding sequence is TGTGCCAGCAGCTCCATCGACACCGAGCAGTTCTTC. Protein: CASSSIDTEQFF.

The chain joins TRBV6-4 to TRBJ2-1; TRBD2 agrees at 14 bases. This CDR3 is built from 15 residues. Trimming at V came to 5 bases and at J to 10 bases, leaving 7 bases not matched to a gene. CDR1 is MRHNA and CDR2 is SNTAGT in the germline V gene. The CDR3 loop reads CASSPGLAGVDEQFF. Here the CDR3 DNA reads TGTGCCAGCAGTCCGGGACTAGCGGGAGTGGACGAGCAGTTCTTC.

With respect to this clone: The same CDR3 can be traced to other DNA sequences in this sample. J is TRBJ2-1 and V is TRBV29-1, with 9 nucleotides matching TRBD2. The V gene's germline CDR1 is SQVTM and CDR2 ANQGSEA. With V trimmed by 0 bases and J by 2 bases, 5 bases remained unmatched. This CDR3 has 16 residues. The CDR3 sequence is CSVEERTSGPYNEQFF. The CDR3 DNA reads TGCAGCGTTGAAGAGAGAACTAGCGGGCCCTACAATGAGCAGTTCTTC.

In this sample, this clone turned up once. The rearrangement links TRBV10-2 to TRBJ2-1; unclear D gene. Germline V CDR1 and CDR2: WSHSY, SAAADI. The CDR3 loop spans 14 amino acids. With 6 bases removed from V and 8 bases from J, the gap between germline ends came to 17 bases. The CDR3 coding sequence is TGCGCCAGCAGGATCGAGCGCCGGTACTATGAGCAGTTCTTC. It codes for CASRIERRYYEQFF.

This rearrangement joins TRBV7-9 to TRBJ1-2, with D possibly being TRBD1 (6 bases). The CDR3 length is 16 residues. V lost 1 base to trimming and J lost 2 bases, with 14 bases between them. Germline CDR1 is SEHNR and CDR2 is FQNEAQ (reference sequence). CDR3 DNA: TGTGCCAGCAGCTTAGATGGGGGGCTAGAGAACTATGGCTACACCTTC. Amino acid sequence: CASSLDGGLENYGYTF.

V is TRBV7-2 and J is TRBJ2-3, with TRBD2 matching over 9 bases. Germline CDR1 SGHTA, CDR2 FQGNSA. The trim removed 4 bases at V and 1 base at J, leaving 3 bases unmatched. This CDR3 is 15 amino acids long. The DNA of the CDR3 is TGTGCCAGCAGCTCCTGGACTAGCGGCACAGATACGCAGTATTTT. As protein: CASSSWTSGTDTQYF.

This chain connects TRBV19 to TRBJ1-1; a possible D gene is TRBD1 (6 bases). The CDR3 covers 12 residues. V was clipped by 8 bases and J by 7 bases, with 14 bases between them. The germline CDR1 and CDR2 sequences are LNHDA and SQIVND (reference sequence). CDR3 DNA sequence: TGTGCCAGTCGACAGGCGCTCGGTGAAGCTTTCTTT. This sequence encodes CASRQALGEAFF. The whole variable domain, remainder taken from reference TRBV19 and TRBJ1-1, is DGGITQSPKYLFRKEGQNVTLSCEQNLNHDAMYWYRQDPGQGLRLIYYSQIVNDFQKGDIAEGYSVSREKKESFPLTVTSAQKNPTAFYLCASRQALGEAFFGQGTRLTVV.

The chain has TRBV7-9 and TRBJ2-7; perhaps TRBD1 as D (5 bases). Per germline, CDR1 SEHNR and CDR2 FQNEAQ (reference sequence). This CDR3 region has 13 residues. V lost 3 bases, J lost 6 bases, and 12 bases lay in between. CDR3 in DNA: TGTGCCAGCAGCTTTGCAGGGCCGGTCGAGCAGTACTTC. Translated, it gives CASSFAGPVEQYF.

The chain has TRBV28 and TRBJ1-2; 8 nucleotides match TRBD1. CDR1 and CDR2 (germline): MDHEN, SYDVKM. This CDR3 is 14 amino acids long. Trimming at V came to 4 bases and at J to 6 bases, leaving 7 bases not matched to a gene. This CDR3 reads CASSSSGGANGYTF. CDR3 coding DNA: TGTGCCAGCAGTTCCTCAGGGGGCGCGAATGGCTACACCTTC.